A single count supports the clone carrying this T cell receptor beta chain. Antigen: not known. Per germline, CDR1 LNHDA and CDR2 SQIVND (reference sequence). The CDR3 runs 13 residues. Trimming at V came to 4 bases and at J to 3 bases, leaving 0 bases not matched to a gene. This sample was taken from a study of graft-versus-host responses after intestinal transplantation. Study-level information: In this cohort, recipients had multivisceral, liver-intestinal, or isolated intestinal transplants. Uniformly, recipients were administered anti-thymocyte globulin induction with subsequent tacrolimus and steroids for roughly three years.

Study-wide results and limits: Present in recipient marrow, GvH clones included some that appeared first in ileum or blood.

Sequencing used immunoSEQ multiplex PCR; TCRdb keeps in-frame clones, though not all of them. The data contain 100,000 or so clones, over 85% of them singletons. The starting material was unstimulated CD8+ T cells sorted from spleen or lymph node cells, obtained before transplant. This clonotype was obtained from a human donor who was the organ donor for an intestinal transplant. The chain uses TRBV19 and TRBJ2-1; 7 nucleotides agree with TRBD2. Here the CDR3 reads CASSSGSYNEQFF. CDR3 DNA sequence: TGTGCCAGTAGTAGCGGGAGCTACAATGAGCAGTTCTTC.